A single sample gave rise to the 10 T cell receptor beta chains below, sequenced in a study of cytomegalovirus exposure and HLA in healthy donors. The study ran its PCR with 60 Vbeta and 13 Jbeta primers. The method was immunoSEQ multiplex PCR; TCRdb's version includes in-frame clones alone and lacks a portion of them. This sample carries approximately 250,000 clones, around four fifths of them seen once, and the ten largest clones take roughly 0.45%. The sample was PBMCs. These receptor sequences come from a boy between 10 and 17 years old in good health and CMV-seronegative.

V and J are TRBV19 and TRBJ2-2; 8 bases are shared with TRBD2. CDR1 and CDR2 from the germline V gene are LNHDA and SQIVND (reference sequence). The CDR3 extends over 16 amino acids. J lost 5 bases, V lost 5 bases, and 10 bases had no gene match. CDR3 in DNA: TGTGCCAGTAGTTGGACTAGCCTAAAGGGGACCGGGGAGCTGTTTTTT. It codes for CASSWTSLKGTGELFF. The full variable domain, with the rest looked up from reference TRBV19 and TRBJ2-2, is DGGITQSPKYLFRKEGQNVTLSCEQNLNHDAMYWYRQDPGQGLRLIYYSQIVNDFQKGDIAEGYSVSREKKESFPLTVTSAQKNPTAFYLCASSWTSLKGTGELFFGEGSRLTVL.

This clone was seen a single time. This chain joins TRBV12-5 and TRBJ2-1; TRBD1 agrees at 7 bases. The CDR3 has 17 amino acids. Trimming cost V 1 base and J 7 bases; bases outside gene matches: 13. Germline V gene sequence: CDR1 LGHNT, CDR2 FRNRAP. Here the CDR3 DNA reads TGTGCTAGTGGTTTGGCACGGGGTGGCAGGGGGTGGAATGAGCAGTTCTTC. The encoded protein is CASGLARGGRGWNEQFF.

V is TRBV5-6 and J is TRBJ1-6, with D possibly matching TRBD1 (5 bases). This CDR3 contains 14 residues. Germline CDR1 SGHDT, CDR2 YYEEEE. V dropped 4 bases and J dropped 8 bases, with 13 bases sitting between them. In DNA form, the CDR3 reads TGTGCCAGCAGCCCGGGACTGGCCCATTCACCCCTCCACTTT. This encodes CASSPGLAHSPLHF.

This clone has only one observation. The chain couples TRBV29-1 to TRBJ1-2, with 11 positions matching TRBD1. The CDR3 sequence is 13 residues long. Germline V gene lookup returns CDR1 SQVTM and CDR2 ANQGSEA. The V gene end was trimmed by 6 bases and the J gene end by 6 bases; junction bases not matched to a gene: 6. CDR3 loop: CSVLDRGPDGYTF. The CDR3 DNA reads TGCAGCGTCCTGGACAGGGGGCCGGATGGCTACACCTTC.

The rearrangement uses TRBV27 and TRBJ1-5; the match to TRBD1 covers 7 bases. The V segment lost 8 bases and the J segment 5 bases; nucleotides outside the gene matches: 12. Germline V gene data show CDR1 as MNHEY and CDR2 as SMNVEV (reference sequence). The CDR3 length is 15 residues. CDR3 DNA sequence: TGTGCCAGCTCTGTAGACAGGGACCCGTATCAGCCCCAGCATTTT. It is translated as CASSVDRDPYQPQHF.

The chain combines TRBV11-3 with TRBJ2-1, with 14 bases fitting TRBD2. The CDR3 has 15 amino acids. The V gene's germline CDR1 is SGHNT and CDR2 YENEEA. Trimming cost V 4 bases and J 10 bases; bases outside gene matches: 6. CDR3 in amino acids: CASSSGLAGVDEQFF. The CDR3 DNA reads as TGTGCCAGCAGCTCGGGACTAGCGGGAGTCGACGAGCAGTTCTTC.

This clone appeared a few times. The J gene is TRBJ2-7, the V gene TRBV11-3; 9 nucleotides agree with TRBD2. CDR3 size: 15 residues. The trim removed 1 base at V and 2 bases at J, leaving 3 bases unmatched. The V gene's germline CDR1 is SGHNT and CDR2 YENEEA. In nucleotides, the CDR3 is TGTGCCAGCAGCTTAGTTTTAGCGGGAGCCTACGAGCAGTACTTC. It translates to CASSLVLAGAYEQYF.

V usage is TRBV7-8 and J usage is TRBJ1-4, with 9 bases lining up with TRBD1. Germline CDR1 SGHVS, CDR2 FQNEAQ. V was clipped by 6 bases and J by 8 bases; unmatched bases: 10. The CDR3 extends over 15 amino acids. CDR3 coding DNA: TGTGCCAGCAGGAGGGGGGACAGGGAACGCGAAAAACTGTTTTTT. Amino acid sequence: CASRRGDREREKLFF. The whole variable domain, filled in from reference TRBV7-8 and TRBJ1-4, reads GAGVSQSPRYKVAKRGQDVALRCDPISGHVSLFWYQQALGQGPEFLTYFQNEAQLDKSGLPSDRFFAERPEGSVSTLKIQRTQQEDSAVYLCASRRGDREREKLFFGSGTQLSVL.

This rearrangement joins TRBV9 to TRBJ2-2, with TRBD2 matching 9 bases. The germline V gene has CDR1 SGDLS and CDR2 YYNGEE. CDR3 length equals 17 residues. V was pared by 3 bases and J by 4 bases, with 10 bases of the junction left unmatched. The chain's CDR3 is CASSASAGGGGTGELFF. Written as DNA, the CDR3 is TGTGCCAGCAGCGCATCAGCGGGGGGCGGTGGCACCGGGGAGCTGTTTTTT.

This rearrangement joins TRBV5-1 to TRBJ2-1; 15 bases line up with TRBD2. V shed 4 bases and J 4 bases; nucleotides not matched to a gene: 15. The CDR3 runs to 20 residues. Germline CDR1 reads SGHRS; CDR2 reads YFSETQ. In DNA, the CDR3 is TGCGCCAGCAGCCCAAGGCCGGGACTAGCGGGAGGTGGGGTATACAATGAGCAGTTCTTC. Encoded protein: CASSPRPGLAGGGVYNEQFF.